Each of the 9 T cell receptor beta chains below was sequenced from the same sample in a study of T-cell reconstitution after alpha-beta-depleted transplantation in children (dated by TCRdb to 2015 to 2016). Libraries were prepared through PCR. The sequencer listed for this sample is Illumina HiSeq 2500. To normalize quantification of the TCRbeta repertoire, the TCR libraries were built with molecular barcoding that relied on unique molecular identifiers. The public reads were reanalyzed by TCRdb: fastp trimming at Q25, MiXCR alignment, in-frame beta chains only. Rows with a matching CDR3 protein are joined into one entry that keeps the most common DNA and genes. The sample table shows hundreds of thousands of distinct CDR3 sequences, and about 10% are seen once. 4% of the sample comes from the top ten. This sample comprised PBMCs from the stem cell graft donor, obtained from the stem cell graft. The receptors shown here come from a human donor who donated a stem cell graft to a child with acute myeloid leukemia.

This clonotype has ten or more counts. The chain carries TRBV30 and TRBJ2-2; TRBD2 agrees at 7 bases. Germline CDR1 reads GTSNPN; CDR2 reads SVGIG (reference sequence). This CDR3 spans 16 amino acids. Trimming cost V 0 bases and J 3 bases; bases outside gene matches: 7. The chain's CDR3 is CAWSVLALWDTGELFF. In nucleotides, the CDR3 is TGTGCCTGGAGTGTACTAGCGTTATGGGACACCGGGGAGCTGTTTTTT.

This clonotype was observed at least ten times. The chain links TRBV7-9 to TRBJ2-5; D not resolved. Looked up from germline, CDR1 is SEHNR and CDR2 is FQNEAQ (reference sequence). V gave up 6 bases and J gave up 1 base, with 12 bases separating them. This CDR3 region has 14 residues. The CDR3 nucleotides read TGTGCCAGCAGTCTATTTCAGAGCCAAGAGACCCAGTACTTC. Translating it yields CASSLFQSQETQYF.

V and J are TRBV20-1 and TRBJ2-3, with 11 bases fitting TRBD2. Germline V CDR1 and CDR2: DFQATT, SNEGSKA (reference sequence). The J segment lost 0 bases and the V segment lost 3 bases, leaving 8 bases of the junction unmatched. This CDR3 has 17 residues. This CDR3 is CSASAAWTSGSTDTQYF. CDR3 sequence (DNA): TGCAGTGCTAGTGCCGCCTGGACTAGCGGGAGCACAGATACGCAGTATTTT.

Here the CDR3 DNA reads TGTGCCAGCAGCCAGTGGGCGGGGGGGAACTACAATGAGCAGTTCTTC. Translating it yields CASSQWAGGNYNEQFF. This sequence joins TRBV14 and TRBJ2-1; 9 positions agree with TRBD2. The germline V gene has CDR1 SGHDN and CDR2 FVKESK. The junction had 6 bases not matched to a gene; V was cut back by 3 bases and J by 3 bases. The CDR3 runs 16 residues. The full variable domain, completed using reference TRBV14 and TRBJ2-1, is EAGVTQFPSHSVIEKGQTVTLRCDPISGHDNLYWYRRVMGKEIKFLLHFVKESKQDESGMPNNRFLAERTGGTYSTLKVQPAELEDSGVYFCASSQWAGGNYNEQFFGPGTRLTVL.

This clonotype has a handful of counts. V gene TRBV2 combines with J gene TRBJ2-7; D is uncertain. Germline values: CDR1 SNHLY, CDR2 FYNNEI. V was cut by 6 bases and J by 9 bases, with 15 bases left in between. The CDR3 is made up of 12 amino acids. The CDR3 protein is CASRRTVSGQYF. For the CDR3, the DNA is TGTGCCAGCAGGCGAACAGTATCCGGGCAGTACTTC. The full variable domain, in which reference TRBV2 and TRBJ2-7 provide the parts outside the CDR3, is EPEVTQTPSHQVTQMGQEVILRCVPISNHLYFYWYRQILGQKVEFLVSFYNNEISEKSEIFDDQFSVERPDGSNFTLKIRSTKLEDSAMYFCASRRTVSGQYFGPGTRLTVT.

The chain combines TRBV7-3 with TRBJ2-1; possible D gene TRBD1, 6 bases. The V end lost 4 bases, the J end lost 4 bases, and 20 bases lay between the germline ends. Germline V lookup: CDR1 SGHTA, CDR2 FQGTGA. The CDR3 contains 17 residues. The CDR3 protein is CASSSIYPPGEYNEQFF. CDR3 nucleotide sequence: TGTGCCAGCAGCTCTATATATCCGCCAGGGGAGTACAATGAGCAGTTCTTC.

The CDR3 region has the DNA TGTGCCAGCAGTTCGATGGGCGGACACACAGATACGCAGTATTTT. Translation: CASSSMGGHTDTQYF. This chain links TRBV28 with TRBJ2-3, with a tentative D call TRBD1 (5 bases). Germline V gene data show CDR1 as MDHEN and CDR2 as SYDVKM. With 4 bases removed from V and 2 bases from J, the gap between germline ends came to 13 bases. The CDR3 length is 15 residues. The complete variable domain, with remaining parts taken from reference TRBV28 and TRBJ2-3, reads DVKVTQSSRYLVKRTGEKVFLECVQDMDHENMFWYRQDPGLGLRLIYFSYDVKMKEKGDIPEGYSVSREKKERFSLILESASTNQTSMYLCASSSMGGHTDTQYFGPGTRLTVL.

This clonotype was counted a few times. This chain links TRBV7-9 with TRBJ2-1, with 11 bases fitting TRBD2. CDR3 length equals 15 residues. With 7 bases clipped from V and 6 bases from J, the junction kept 8 bases outside the gene matches. Per germline, CDR1 SEHNR and CDR2 FQNEAQ (reference sequence). As DNA, the CDR3 is TGTGCCAGCACCGTAGCGGGAGGGAGGGGCAATGAGCAGTTCTTC. Protein: CASTVAGGRGNEQFF.

This clonotype was seen only a few times. Here the CDR3 reads CSAVPQGFSEKLFF. DNA of the CDR3: TGCAGTGCTGTACCACAGGGATTCTCGGAAAAACTGTTTTTT. This sequence joins TRBV20-1 and TRBJ1-4, with D tentatively TRBD1 (6 bases). Germline V gives CDR1 DFQATT, CDR2 SNEGSKA (reference sequence). This CDR3 is 14 amino acids long. The V end lost 5 bases, the J end lost 8 bases, and 18 bases lay between the germline ends.